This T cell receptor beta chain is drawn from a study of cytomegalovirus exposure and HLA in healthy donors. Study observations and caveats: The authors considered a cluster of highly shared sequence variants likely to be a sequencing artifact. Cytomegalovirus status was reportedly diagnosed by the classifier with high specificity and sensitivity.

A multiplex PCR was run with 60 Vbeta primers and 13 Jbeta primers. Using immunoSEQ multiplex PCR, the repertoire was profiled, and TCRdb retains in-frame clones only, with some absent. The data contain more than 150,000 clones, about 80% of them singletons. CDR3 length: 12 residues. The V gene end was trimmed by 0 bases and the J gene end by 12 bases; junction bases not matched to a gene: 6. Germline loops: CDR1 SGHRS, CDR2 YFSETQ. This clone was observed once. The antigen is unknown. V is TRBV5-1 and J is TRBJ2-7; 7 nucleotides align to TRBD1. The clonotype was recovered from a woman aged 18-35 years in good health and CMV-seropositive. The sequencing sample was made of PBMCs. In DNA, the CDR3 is TGCGCCAGCAGCTTGGAGGGGGCGGTGCGGTACTTC. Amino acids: CASSLEGAVRYF.